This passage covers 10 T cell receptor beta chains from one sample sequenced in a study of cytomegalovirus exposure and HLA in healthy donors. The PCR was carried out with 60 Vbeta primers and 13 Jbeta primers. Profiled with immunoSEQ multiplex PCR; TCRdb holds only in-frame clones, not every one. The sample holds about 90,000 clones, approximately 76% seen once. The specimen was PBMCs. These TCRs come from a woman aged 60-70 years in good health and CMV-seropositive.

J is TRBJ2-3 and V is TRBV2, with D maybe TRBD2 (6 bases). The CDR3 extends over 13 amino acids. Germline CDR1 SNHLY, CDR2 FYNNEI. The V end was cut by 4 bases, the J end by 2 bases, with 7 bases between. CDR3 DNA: TGTGCCAGCAGTGGGGACTTCACAGATACGCAGTATTTT. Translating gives CASSGDFTDTQYF.

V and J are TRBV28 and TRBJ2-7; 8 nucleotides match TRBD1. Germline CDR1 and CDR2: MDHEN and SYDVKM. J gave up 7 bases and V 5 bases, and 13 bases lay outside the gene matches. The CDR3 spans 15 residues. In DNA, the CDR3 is TGTGCCAGCAGTGCGACAGGGGCCCGACCTCGTGAGCAGTACTTC. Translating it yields CASSATGARPREQYF.

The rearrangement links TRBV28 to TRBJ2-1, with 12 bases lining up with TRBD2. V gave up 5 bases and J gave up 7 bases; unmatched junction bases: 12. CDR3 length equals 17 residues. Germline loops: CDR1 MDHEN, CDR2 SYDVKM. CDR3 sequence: CASSHLRLAGVQNEQFF. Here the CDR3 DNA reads TGTGCCAGCAGTCACCTACGACTAGCGGGAGTTCAAAATGAGCAGTTCTTC.

CDR3 nucleotides: TGTGCCAGCAGTTCGACAGGGGGCGAATCCTACGAGCAGTACTTC. It is translated as CASSSTGGESYEQYF. This chain connects TRBV28 to TRBJ2-7, with 10 bases lining up with TRBD1. The length of the CDR3 is 15 residues. Trimming took 4 bases from V and 1 from J; bases not matched to a gene: 4. In germline, CDR1 is MDHEN, CDR2 SYDVKM. Looking up the rest from reference TRBV28 and TRBJ2-7 gives the full variable domain: DVKVTQSSRYLVKRTGEKVFLECVQDMDHENMFWYRQDPGLGLRLIYFSYDVKMKEKGDIPEGYSVSREKKERFSLILESASTNQTSMYLCASSSTGGESYEQYFGPGTRLTVT.

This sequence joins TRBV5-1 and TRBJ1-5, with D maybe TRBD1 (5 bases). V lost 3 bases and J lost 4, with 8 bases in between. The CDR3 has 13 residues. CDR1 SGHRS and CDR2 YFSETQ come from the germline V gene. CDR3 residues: CASSSGLNQPQHF. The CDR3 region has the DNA TGCGCCAGCAGCTCGGGACTTAATCAGCCCCAGCATTTT.

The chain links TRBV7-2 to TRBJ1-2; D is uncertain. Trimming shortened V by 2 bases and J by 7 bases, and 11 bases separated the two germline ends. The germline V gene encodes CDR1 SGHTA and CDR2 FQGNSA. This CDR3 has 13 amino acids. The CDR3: CASSLFLPGGYTF. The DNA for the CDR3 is TGTGCCAGCAGCTTATTCTTACCCGGTGGCTACACCTTC.

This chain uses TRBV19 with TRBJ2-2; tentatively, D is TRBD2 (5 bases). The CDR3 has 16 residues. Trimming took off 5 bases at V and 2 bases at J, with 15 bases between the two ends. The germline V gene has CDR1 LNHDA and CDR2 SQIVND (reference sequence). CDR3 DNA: TGTGCCAGTAGTGCCGAGAGGACTGTAAACACCGGGGAGCTGTTTTTT. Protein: CASSAERTVNTGELFF. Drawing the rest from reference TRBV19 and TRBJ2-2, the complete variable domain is DGGITQSPKYLFRKEGQNVTLSCEQNLNHDAMYWYRQDPGQGLRLIYYSQIVNDFQKGDIAEGYSVSREKKESFPLTVTSAQKNPTAFYLCASSAERTVNTGELFFGEGSRLTVL.

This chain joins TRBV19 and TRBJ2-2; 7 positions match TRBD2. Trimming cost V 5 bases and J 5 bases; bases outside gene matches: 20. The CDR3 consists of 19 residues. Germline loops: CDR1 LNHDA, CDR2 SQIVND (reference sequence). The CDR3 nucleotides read TGTGCCAGTAGTCCCCGTCTGGGACGTGGCGGGAGAGTTACCGGGGAGCTGTTTTTT. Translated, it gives CASSPRLGRGGRVTGELFF.

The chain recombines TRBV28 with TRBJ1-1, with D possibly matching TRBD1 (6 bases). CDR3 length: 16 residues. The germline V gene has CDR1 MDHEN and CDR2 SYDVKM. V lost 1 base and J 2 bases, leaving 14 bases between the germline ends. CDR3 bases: TGTGCCAGCAGTTTATTGGGGGGGCAGGTTAACACTGAAGCTTTCTTT. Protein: CASSLLGGQVNTEAFF.

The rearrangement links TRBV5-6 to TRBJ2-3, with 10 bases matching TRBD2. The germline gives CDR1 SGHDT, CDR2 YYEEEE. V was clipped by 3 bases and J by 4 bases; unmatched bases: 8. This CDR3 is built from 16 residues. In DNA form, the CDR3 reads TGTGCCAGCAGCTCCAAGACTAGCGGGTCACCAGATACGCAGTATTTT. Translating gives CASSSKTSGSPDTQYF.